This T cell receptor beta chain appears in the sequencing data of a study of blood T cell repertoires in COVID-19. In the study overall: Acute and convalescent COVID-19 samples came from the United States, Italy and Spain.

CDR3 size: 18 residues. V dropped 6 bases and J dropped 6; count of bases not matched to a gene: 22. Per the germline V gene, CDR1 is MDHEN and CDR2 is SYDVKM. Assay: immunoSEQ multiplex PCR; the TCRdb copy retains only in-frame clones and omits some. In the table there are 60,000 to 85,000 clones, 75% to 90% of which are singletons. The chain is built from TRBV28 and TRBJ2-7; TRBD2 matches at 8 bases. The sequenced sample was peripheral blood. The receptor was isolated from a human donor in a cohort sampled during active COVID-19. As DNA, the CDR3 is TGTGCCAGCAGCCCCGCCCGCGGGAGGACCCCAGGGGAGATCGAGCAGTACTTC. Residues: CASSPARGRTPGEIEQYF.